This entry describes one TCR beta chain. The antigen is not known. The sample originates from a study of blood T cells in healthy people across ages. General observations from the study: Diversity figures derived from one million T cells were judged to underestimate the true value.

A second about 7 to 11 cycle PCR used barcoded and J-beta primers. One entry per CDR3 protein, called by TCRdb with MiXCR from the 5' RACE reads. The sample contains about 680,000 distinct CDR3 sequences, 45% to 50% of which appear only once. No fewer than 7 million PBMCs went into each sample. This TCR derives from a woman aged 55-70 years in good health. The sequenced sample consisted of blood.

CDR3 sequence reads: CASSSGLAQSYEQYF. Written as DNA, the CDR3 is TGTGCCAGCAGCTCCGGACTAGCGCAGTCCTACGAGCAGTACTTC. The rearrangement joins TRBV7-2 to TRBJ2-7; 9 positions agree with TRBD2. The trim removed 4 bases at V and 1 base at J, leaving 5 bases unmatched. The length of the CDR3 is 15 residues. Germline assignment: CDR1 SGHTA and CDR2 FQGNSA.